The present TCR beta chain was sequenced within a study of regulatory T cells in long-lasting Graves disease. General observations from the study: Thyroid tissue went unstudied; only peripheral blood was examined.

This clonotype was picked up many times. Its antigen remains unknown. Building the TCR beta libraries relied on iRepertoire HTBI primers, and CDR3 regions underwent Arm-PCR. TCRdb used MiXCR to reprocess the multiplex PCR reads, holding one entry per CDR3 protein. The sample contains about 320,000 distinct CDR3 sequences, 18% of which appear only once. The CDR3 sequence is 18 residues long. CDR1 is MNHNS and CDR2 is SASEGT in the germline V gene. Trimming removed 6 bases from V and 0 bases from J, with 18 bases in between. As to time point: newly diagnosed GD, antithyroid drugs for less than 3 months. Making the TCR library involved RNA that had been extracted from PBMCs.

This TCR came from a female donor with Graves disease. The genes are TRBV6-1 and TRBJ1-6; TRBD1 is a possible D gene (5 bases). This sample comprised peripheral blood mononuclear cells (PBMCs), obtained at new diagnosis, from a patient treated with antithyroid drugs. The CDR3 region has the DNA TGTGCCAGCAGATCCGGGACTGCCAGGAGCTCCTATAATTCACCCCTCCACTTT. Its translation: CASRSGTARSSYNSPLHF.